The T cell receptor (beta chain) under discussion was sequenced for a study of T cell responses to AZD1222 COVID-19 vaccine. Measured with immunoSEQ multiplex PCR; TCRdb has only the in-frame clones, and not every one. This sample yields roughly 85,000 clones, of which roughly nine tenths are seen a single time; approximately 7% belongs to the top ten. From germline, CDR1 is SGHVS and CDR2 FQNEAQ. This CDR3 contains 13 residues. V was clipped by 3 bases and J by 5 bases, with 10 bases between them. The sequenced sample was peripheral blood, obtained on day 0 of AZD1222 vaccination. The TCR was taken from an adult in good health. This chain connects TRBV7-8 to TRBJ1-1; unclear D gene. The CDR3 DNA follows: TGTGCCAGCAGCTTCGGTGGGGAAACTGAAGCTTTCTTT. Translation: CASSFGGETEAFF.